The clone carrying this T cell receptor (beta chain) has just a few counts. Its antigen is unidentified. The sample carries other DNA sequences with the same CDR3. As every portion of the isolated RNA was reverse transcribed, the sequencing read expressed TCRB transcripts. TCRdb keeps only in-frame clones here, not all; method: immunoSEQ multiplex PCR. The sample carries about 230,000 clones, 15% to 20% recorded once. This sample was included in a study of beta chain features in type 1 diabetes. The overall study: Examination of sorted cells across all samples involved over 95 million cells. Study-wide findings and caveats: There was a moderate but significant shortening of TCRB CDR3s in all four CD4+ subsets of Type 1 diabetes patients. Patients' naive, central memory and Treg TCRB repertoires seemed closer to one another than those of healthy donors. Among type 1 diabetes patients, VDJ junctions had fewer insertions and more deletions.

Populations obtained by sorting all exceeded 98% purity. The CDR3 contains 13 residues. Germline CDR1 and CDR2: SQVTM and ANQGSEA. Trimming pared 7 bases from V and 2 bases from J, leaving 15 bases between. This sequence originates from a man aged 25 to 40 with type 1 diabetes. Input material: naive CD4+ T cells from blood. This sequence joins TRBV29-1 and TRBJ2-7; weak D call: TRBD2 (6 bases). In DNA form, the CDR3 reads TGCAGCGGCGGGGCAGGGAACCCCTACGAGCAGTACTTC. It specifies CSGGAGNPYEQYF.